The rows below give T cell receptor beta chains drawn from one sample of a study of T cells after yellow fever vaccination. MiXCR, applied by TCRdb to the 5' RACE reads, yields one record per CDR3 protein. This sample has hundreds of thousands of distinct CDR3 sequences, with about 13% found just once. This specimen consisted of PBMCs, obtained on the day of the yellow fever booster vaccination. All receptors come from a young man who received the YFV17D yellow fever vaccine. The CDR3 runs from the conserved cysteine through the conserved F or W. Each record gives: D gene, clone size, V gene, J gene, CDR3 protein, CDR3 DNA. The D gene is left open where the match is weak. The size of a clone is reported for some rows only, either as once, few or many, or as a class for expanded clones.

D: TRBD1; size: -; V: TRBV7-2; J: TRBJ2-2; CDR3: CASSQHRGRKGGELFF; DNA: TGTGCCAGCAGCCAACACAGGGGAAGGAAGGGGGGGGAGCTGTTTTTT
D: -; size: few; V: TRBV20-1; J: TRBJ1-5; CDR3: CSARDPGGNQPQHF; DNA: TGCAGTGCTAGAGATCCCGGGGGGAATCAGCCCCAGCATTTT
D: TRBD1; size: -; V: TRBV24-1; J: TRBJ2-5; CDR3: CATSTGGFQETQYF; DNA: TGTGCCACCTCGACAGGGGGCTTCCAAGAGACCCAGTACTTC
D: TRBD1; size: few; V: TRBV29-1; J: TRBJ2-7; CDR3: CSVDPGGGYEQYF; DNA: TGCAGCGTTGATCCAGGGGGCGGGTACGAGCAGTACTTC
D: -; size: few; V: TRBV4-2; J: TRBJ1-6; CDR3: CASSQDRLGDSPLHF; DNA: TGTGCCAGCAGCCAAGATCGATTAGGGGATTCACCCCTCCACTTT
D: TRBD2; size: few; V: TRBV11-2; J: TRBJ2-1; CDR3: CASSLGIASGWAYNEQFF; DNA: TGTGCCAGCAGCTTAGGAATAGCTAGCGGTTGGGCCTACAATGAGCAGTTCTTC
D: -; size: few; V: TRBV7-3; J: TRBJ2-3; CDR3: CASSLGANGEYTQYF; DNA: TGTGCCAGCAGCTTAGGGGCAAACGGCGAATATACGCAGTATTTT
D: -; size: -; V: TRBV5-5; J: TRBJ2-3; CDR3: CASSPLDRREDTQYF; DNA: TGTGCCAGCAGCCCTTTGGACAGAAGGGAAGATACGCAGTATTTT
D: TRBD2; size: few; V: TRBV11-2; J: TRBJ2-1; CDR3: CASSFGPAGEGNEQFF; DNA: TGTGCCAGCAGCTTTGGCCCAGCGGGAGAGGGAAATGAGCAGTTCTTC
D: TRBD1; size: few; V: TRBV11-3; J: TRBJ2-5; CDR3: CASSLRDSLQETQYF; DNA: TGTGCCAGCAGCCTACGGGACAGTCTACAAGAGACCCAGTACTTC
D: -; size: -; V: TRBV20-1; J: TRBJ2-2; CDR3: CSARDIRLANTGELFF; DNA: TGCAGTGCTAGAGATATCCGTCTTGCGAACACCGGGGAGCTGTTTTTT
D: TRBD2; size: few; V: TRBV7-8; J: TRBJ2-2; CDR3: CASSLSAGVLTGELFF; DNA: TGTGCCAGCAGCTTATCAGCGGGAGTCTTAACCGGGGAGCTGTTTTTT
D: TRBD2; size: -; V: TRBV5-4; J: TRBJ2-1; CDR3: CASSISGRDNEQFF; DNA: TGTGCCAGCAGCATTAGCGGGAGGGACAATGAGCAGTTCTTC